The clone carrying this T cell receptor beta chain was observed a single time. Its antigen is undetermined. The sample originates from a study of vaccination effects on CD4 cells after COVID-19. Background on the study: The median interval between the second dose and post-vaccine sampling was 72 days.

Viral peptide pools were used in the ViraFEST assay to expand antigen-specific CD4+ T cells, and sequencing came afterward. Subsequent to a culture period of under twelve days, CD4+ T cells were isolated. Each participant was given two doses of one vaccine (BNT162b2 or mRNA-1273). Cultivation was performed at two million PBMC per well with roughly 10 IU/ml IL-2 and 9 to 10 ug/ml peptides added. Cultures received IL-2 medium that replaced half the medium on days 3 and 7. Germline V gene data show CDR1 as MNHEY and CDR2 as SMNVEV (reference sequence). Trimming at V came to 1 base and at J to 7 bases, leaving 6 bases not matched to a gene. The CDR3 is 16 residues long. Sequencing used immunoSEQ multiplex PCR; TCRdb keeps in-frame clones, though not all of them. Of around 30,000 clones listed, roughly 77% were seen once; the top ten hold approximately 14%.

The chain joins TRBV27 to TRBJ2-5; 13 nucleotides match TRBD2. The sequenced sample was CD4+ T cells from PBMCs cultured with HCoV-229E spike peptides, obtained after COVID-19 vaccination. The clonotype was recovered from a human donor who received a COVID-19 vaccine. The CDR3 spells CASSLFGLAGVGTQYF. The CDR3, as DNA: TGTGCCAGCAGTTTATTTGGACTAGCGGGAGTCGGGACCCAGTACTTC.